The entry that follows covers one TCR beta chain sequence. Its antigen is unknown. The sample comes from a study of cytomegalovirus exposure and HLA in healthy donors. Primers included in the PCR were 60 Vbeta and 13 Jbeta primers. Produced via immunoSEQ multiplex PCR; TCRdb's table is partial and in-frame only. The sample has about 150,000 clones, roughly four fifths seen once. General study findings and limits: Analysis performed later found 16,951 TCR beta sequences associated with HLA alleles at 0.05 false discovery rate. Later analysis identified a missense DCLRE1C variant that was linked to TCR beta V- and J-gene trimming. An analysis was carried out later, and it reportedly showed fewer N-insertions in an Asian-associated ancestry cluster than the 666-donor mean.

This CDR3 spans 17 amino acids. The V and J ends lost 6 bases and 4 bases, in that order; junction bases with no gene match: 12. Germline V gene sequence: CDR1 MGHDK, CDR2 SYGVNS. The rearrangement uses TRBV25-1 and TRBJ2-3, with TRBD1 matching 11 bases. The clonotype was recovered from a man in his forties in good health and CMV-seronegative. The specimen was PBMCs. The CDR3 region has the DNA TGTGCCAGCAGAAAGGACCCGGGACAGGGGGGGGCAGATACGCAGTATTTT. Its translation: CASRKDPGQGGADTQYF. Full variable domain (outside the CDR3, taken from reference TRBV25-1 and TRBJ2-3): EADIYQTPRYLVIGTGKKITLECSQTMGHDKMYWYQQDPGMELHLIHYSYGVNSTEKGDLSSESTVSRIRTEHFPLTLESARPSHTSQYLCASRKDPGQGGADTQYFGPGTRLTVL.